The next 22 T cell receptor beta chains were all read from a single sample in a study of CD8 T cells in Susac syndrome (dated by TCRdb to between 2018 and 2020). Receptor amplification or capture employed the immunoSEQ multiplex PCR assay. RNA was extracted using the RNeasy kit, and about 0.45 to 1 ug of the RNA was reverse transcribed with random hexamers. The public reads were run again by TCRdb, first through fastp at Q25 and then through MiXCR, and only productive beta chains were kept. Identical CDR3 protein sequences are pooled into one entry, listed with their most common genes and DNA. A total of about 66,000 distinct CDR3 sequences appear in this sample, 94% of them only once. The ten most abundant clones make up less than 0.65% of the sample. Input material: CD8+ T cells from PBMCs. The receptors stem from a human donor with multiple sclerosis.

The CDR3 is CASSHRVGNQPQHF. The CDR3 DNA reads as TGTGCCAGCAGTCACAGGGTTGGCAATCAGCCCCAGCATTTT. The chain employs TRBV6-5 and TRBJ1-5, with a weak D call TRBD1 (6 bases). The CDR3 runs to 14 residues. V gave up 5 bases and J gave up 2 bases, with 10 bases separating them. Per germline, CDR1 MNHEY and CDR2 SVGAGI.

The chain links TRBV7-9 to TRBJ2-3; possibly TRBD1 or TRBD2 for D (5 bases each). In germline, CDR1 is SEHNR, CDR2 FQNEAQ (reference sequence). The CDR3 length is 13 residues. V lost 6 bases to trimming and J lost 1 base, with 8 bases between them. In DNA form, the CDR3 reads TGTGCCAGCAGACCGGGGCGCACAGATACGCAGTATTTT. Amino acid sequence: CASRPGRTDTQYF.

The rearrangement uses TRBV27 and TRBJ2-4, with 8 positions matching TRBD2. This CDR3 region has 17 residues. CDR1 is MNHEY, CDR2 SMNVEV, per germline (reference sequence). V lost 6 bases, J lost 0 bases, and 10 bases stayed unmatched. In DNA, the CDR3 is TGTGCCAGCAGGGGGCCGCGGGAGGCCCTAGCCAAAAACATTCAGTACTTC. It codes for CASRGPREALAKNIQYF.

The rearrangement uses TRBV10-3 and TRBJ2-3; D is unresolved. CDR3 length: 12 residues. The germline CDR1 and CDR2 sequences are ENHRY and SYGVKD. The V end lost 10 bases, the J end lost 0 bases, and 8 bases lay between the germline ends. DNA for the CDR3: TGTGCCACGCTGGACAGCACAGATACGCAGTATTTT. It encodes CATLDSTDTQYF.

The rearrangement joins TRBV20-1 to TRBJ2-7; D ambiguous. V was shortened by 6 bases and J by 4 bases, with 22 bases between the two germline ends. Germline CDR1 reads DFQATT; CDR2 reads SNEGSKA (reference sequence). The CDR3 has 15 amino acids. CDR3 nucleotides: TGCAGTGCCGCCGGGCAGCGATCCCTTTCTTACGAGCAGTACTTC. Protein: CSAAGQRSLSYEQYF.

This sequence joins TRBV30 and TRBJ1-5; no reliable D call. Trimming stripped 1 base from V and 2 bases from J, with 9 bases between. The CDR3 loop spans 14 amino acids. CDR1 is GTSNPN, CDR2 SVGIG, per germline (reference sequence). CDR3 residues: CAWSDPGGNQPQHF. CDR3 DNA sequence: TGTGCCTGGAGTGACCCGGGTGGCAATCAGCCCCAGCATTTT.

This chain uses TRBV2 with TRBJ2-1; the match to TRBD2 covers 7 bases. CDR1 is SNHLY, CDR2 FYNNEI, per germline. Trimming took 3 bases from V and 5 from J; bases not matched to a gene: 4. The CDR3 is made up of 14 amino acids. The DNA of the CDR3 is TGTGCCAGCAGTGACCAGCGGGAAGACAATGAGCAGTTCTTC. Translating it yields CASSDQREDNEQFF.

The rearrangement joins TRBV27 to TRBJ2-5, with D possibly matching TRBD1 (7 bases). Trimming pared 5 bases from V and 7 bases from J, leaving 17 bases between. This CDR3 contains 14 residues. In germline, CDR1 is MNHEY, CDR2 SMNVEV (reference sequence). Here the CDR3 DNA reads TGTGCCAGCAGTCCAGGGACAGAGACTAGGACCCAGTACTTC. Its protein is CASSPGTETRTQYF.

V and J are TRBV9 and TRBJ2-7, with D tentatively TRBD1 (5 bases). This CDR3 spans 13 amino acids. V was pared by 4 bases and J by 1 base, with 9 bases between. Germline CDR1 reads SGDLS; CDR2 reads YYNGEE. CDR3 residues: CASSPRTSYEQYF. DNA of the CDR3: TGTGCCAGCAGCCCTAGGACATCCTACGAGCAGTACTTC.

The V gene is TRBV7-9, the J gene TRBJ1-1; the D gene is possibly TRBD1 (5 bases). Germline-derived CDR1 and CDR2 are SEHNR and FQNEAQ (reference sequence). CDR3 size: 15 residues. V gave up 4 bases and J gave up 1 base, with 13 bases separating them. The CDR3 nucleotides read TGTGCCAGCAGCTCCCTCCGGGACTGGAACACTGAAGCTTTCTTT. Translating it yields CASSSLRDWNTEAFF.

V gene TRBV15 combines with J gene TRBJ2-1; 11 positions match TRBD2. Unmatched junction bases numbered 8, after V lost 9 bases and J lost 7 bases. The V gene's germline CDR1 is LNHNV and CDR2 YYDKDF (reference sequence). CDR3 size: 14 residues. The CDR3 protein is CATKLAGEANEQFF. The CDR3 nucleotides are TGTGCCACTAAACTAGCGGGAGAAGCGAATGAGCAGTTCTTC. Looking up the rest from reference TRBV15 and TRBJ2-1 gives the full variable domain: DAMVIQNPRYQVTQFGKPVTLSCSQTLNHNVMYWYQQKSSQAPKLLFHYYDKDFNNEADTPDNFQSRRPNTSFCFLDIRSPGLGDTAMYLCATKLAGEANEQFFGPGTRLTVL.

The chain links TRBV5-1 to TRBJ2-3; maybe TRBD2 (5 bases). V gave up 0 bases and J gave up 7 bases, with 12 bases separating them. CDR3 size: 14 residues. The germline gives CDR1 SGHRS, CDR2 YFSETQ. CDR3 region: CASSLVLEENTQYF. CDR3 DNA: TGCGCCAGCAGCTTGGTTCTGGAGGAAAATACGCAGTATTTT. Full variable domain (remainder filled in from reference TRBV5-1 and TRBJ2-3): KAGVTQTPRYLIKTRGQQVTLSCSPISGHRSVSWYQQTPGQGLQFLFEYFSETQRNKGNFPGRFSGRQFSNSRSEMNVSTLELGDSALYLCASSLVLEENTQYFGPGTRLTVL.

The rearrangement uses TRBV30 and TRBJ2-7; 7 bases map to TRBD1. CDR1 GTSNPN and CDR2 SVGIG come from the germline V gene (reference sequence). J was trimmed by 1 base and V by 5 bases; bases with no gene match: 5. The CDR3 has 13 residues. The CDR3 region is CAWDVTGSYEQYF. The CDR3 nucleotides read TGTGCCTGGGACGTGACAGGGTCCTACGAGCAGTACTTC.

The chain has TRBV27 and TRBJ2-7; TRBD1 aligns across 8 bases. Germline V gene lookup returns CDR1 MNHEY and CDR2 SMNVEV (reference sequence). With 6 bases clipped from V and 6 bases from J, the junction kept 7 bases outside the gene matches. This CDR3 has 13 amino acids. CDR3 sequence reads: CASSQTGAGEQYF. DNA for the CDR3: TGTGCCAGCAGCCAGACAGGGGCCGGCGAGCAGTACTTC.

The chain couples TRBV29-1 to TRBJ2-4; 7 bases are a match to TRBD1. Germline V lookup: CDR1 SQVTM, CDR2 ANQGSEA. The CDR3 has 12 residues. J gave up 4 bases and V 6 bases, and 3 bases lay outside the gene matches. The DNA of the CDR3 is TGCAGCGTAGGGACAGAAAAAAACATTCAGTACTTC. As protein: CSVGTEKNIQYF.

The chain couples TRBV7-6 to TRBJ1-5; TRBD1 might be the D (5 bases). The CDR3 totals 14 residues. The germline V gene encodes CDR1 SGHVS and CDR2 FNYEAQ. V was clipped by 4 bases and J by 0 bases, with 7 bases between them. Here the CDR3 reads CASSSTVSNQPQHF. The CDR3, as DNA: TGTGCCAGCAGCTCGACAGTTAGCAATCAGCCCCAGCATTTT.

Written as DNA, the CDR3 is TGTGCCAGTAGCCTTAAGTGGGCCAATCAGCCCCAGCATTTT. Translating gives CASSLKWANQPQHF. V gene TRBV19 combines with J gene TRBJ1-5; D not resolved. The CDR3 runs to 14 residues. V was shortened by 6 bases and J by 3 bases, with 12 bases between the two germline ends. CDR1 and CDR2 (germline): LNHDA, SQIVND (reference sequence).

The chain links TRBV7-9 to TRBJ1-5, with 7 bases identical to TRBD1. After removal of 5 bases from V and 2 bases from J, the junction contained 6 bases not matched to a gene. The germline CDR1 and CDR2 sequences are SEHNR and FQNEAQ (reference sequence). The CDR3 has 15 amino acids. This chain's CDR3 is CASSPDRLRNQPQHF. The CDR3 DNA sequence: TGTGCCAGCAGCCCGGACAGGTTGCGCAATCAGCCCCAGCATTTT.

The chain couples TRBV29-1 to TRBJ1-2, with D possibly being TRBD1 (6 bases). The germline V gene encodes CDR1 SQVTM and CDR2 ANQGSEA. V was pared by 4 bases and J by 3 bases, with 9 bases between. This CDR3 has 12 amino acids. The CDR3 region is CSVGGADYGYTF. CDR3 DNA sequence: TGCAGCGTTGGGGGGGCTGACTATGGCTACACCTTC.

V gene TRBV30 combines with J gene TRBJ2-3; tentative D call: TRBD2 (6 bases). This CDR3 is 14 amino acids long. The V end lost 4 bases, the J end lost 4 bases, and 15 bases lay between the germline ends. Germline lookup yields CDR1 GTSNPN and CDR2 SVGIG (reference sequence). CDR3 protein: CAWTDGVAADTQYF. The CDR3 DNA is TGTGCCTGGACCGACGGAGTAGCGGCAGATACGCAGTATTTT. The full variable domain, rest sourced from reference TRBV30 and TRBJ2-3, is SQTIHQWPATLVQPVGSPLSLECTVEGTSNPNLYWYRQAAGRGLQLLFYSVGIGQISSEVPQNLSASRPQDRQFILSSKKLLLSDSGFYLCAWTDGVAADTQYFGPGTRLTVL.

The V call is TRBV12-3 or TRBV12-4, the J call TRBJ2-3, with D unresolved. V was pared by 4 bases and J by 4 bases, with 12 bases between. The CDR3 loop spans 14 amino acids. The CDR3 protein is CASSSPLVPDTQYF. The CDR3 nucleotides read TGTGCCAGCAGTTCCCCCTTAGTCCCAGATACGCAGTATTTT.

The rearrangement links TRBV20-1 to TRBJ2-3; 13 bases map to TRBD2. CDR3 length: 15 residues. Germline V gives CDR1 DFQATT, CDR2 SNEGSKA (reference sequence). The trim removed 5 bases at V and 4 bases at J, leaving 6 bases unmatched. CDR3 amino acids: CSARGLAGDSDTQYF. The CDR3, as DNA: TGCAGTGCTCGTGGACTAGCGGGAGACTCAGATACGCAGTATTTT.